Listed below are T cell receptor beta chains from one sample, sequenced in a study of T cell repertoires in cytomegalovirus infection. TCRdb independently ran MiXCR on the reads; one entry per CDR3 protein. The data hold around 450,000 distinct CDR3 sequences, with around 11% observed a single time. The sample consisted of PBMCs. The receptors were gathered from a human donor in good health (CMV status not recorded). Some clones in this sample may be carry-over from other donors' samples. Each CDR3 is given with its conserved first and last residue. The order of the fields is V gene, D gene, clone size, J gene, CDR3 DNA, CDR3 protein. A D gene is named only where the DNA matches it firmly. Clone size, where shown, is once, few, many, or a class for clones that have expanded.

V gene: TRBV7-3
D gene: TRBD2
clone size: few
J gene: TRBJ2-7
CDR3 DNA: TGTGCCAGCAGCAACCCACTGGGACTAGCGGGACCCCAGCGCTACGAGCAGTACTTC
CDR3 protein: CASSNPLGLAGPQRYEQYF

V gene: TRBV29-1
D gene: TRBD2
clone size: few
J gene: TRBJ2-1
CDR3 DNA: TGCAGCGTTGAAGGTCGAGCGGGAGCCTACAATGAGCAGTTCTTC
CDR3 protein: CSVEGRAGAYNEQFF

V gene: TRBV28
D gene: TRBD2
clone size: many
J gene: TRBJ2-1
CDR3 DNA: TGTGCCAGCAGTTCCGGGACTAGCGGACATTACAATGAGCAGTTCTTC
CDR3 protein: CASSSGTSGHYNEQFF

V gene: TRBV12-3/TRBV12-4
D gene: TRBD1
clone size: many
J gene: TRBJ1-1
CDR3 DNA: TGTGCCAGCAGTGCCCCCGGACAGGGAATTATTCGAGCTTTCTTT
CDR3 protein: CASSAPGQGIIRAFF

V gene: TRBV6-1
D gene: .
clone size: .
J gene: TRBJ1-5
CDR3 DNA: TGTGCCAGCAGTGAAAGGGACAATCAGCCCCAGCATTTT
CDR3 protein: CASSERDNQPQHF

V gene: TRBV10-3
D gene: TRBD1
clone size: .
J gene: TRBJ2-7
CDR3 DNA: TGTGCCATCAGTCCCGGGACAGGGGGCGACGAGCAGTACTTC
CDR3 protein: CAISPGTGGDEQYF

V gene: TRBV29-1
D gene: TRBD1
clone size: few
J gene: TRBJ1-5
CDR3 DNA: TGCAGCGTCGCCGGGACAGGGAGTCAGCCCCAGCATTTT
CDR3 protein: CSVAGTGSQPQHF

V gene: TRBV10-3
D gene: TRBD2
clone size: many
J gene: TRBJ2-5
CDR3 DNA: TGTGCCATCAGTGAGGGACTAGCGGGGGCCGCCCTTCAAGAGACCCAGTACTTC
CDR3 protein: CAISEGLAGAALQETQYF

V gene: TRBV29-1
D gene: .
clone size: .
J gene: TRBJ1-1
CDR3 DNA: TGCAGCGTTGGGAAAAGGGACACTGAAGCTTTCTTT
CDR3 protein: CSVGKRDTEAFF

V gene: TRBV7-8
D gene: TRBD1
clone size: many
J gene: TRBJ2-1
CDR3 DNA: TGTGCCAGCAGCTTAGACCCCCAGAGGGGGCGGAATGAGCAGTTCTTC
CDR3 protein: CASSLDPQRGRNEQFF

V gene: TRBV12-3/TRBV12-4
D gene: .
clone size: many
J gene: TRBJ2-7
CDR3 DNA: TGTGCCAGCAGTATGGGACCGGAAGGCGACGAGCAGTACTTC
CDR3 protein: CASSMGPEGDEQYF

V gene: TRBV24-1
D gene: .
clone size: many
J gene: TRBJ1-1
CDR3 DNA: TGTGCCACCAGTGATCCCCTCACTGAAGCTTTCTTT
CDR3 protein: CATSDPLTEAFF

V gene: TRBV7-8
D gene: TRBD1
clone size: many
J gene: TRBJ1-1
CDR3 DNA: TGTGCCAGCAGCTTAGGCCGCCGACAGGGGATGAGGAACACTGAAGCTTTCTTT
CDR3 protein: CASSLGRRQGMRNTEAFF

V gene: TRBV9
D gene: .
clone size: few
J gene: TRBJ1-2
CDR3 DNA: TGTGCCAGCAGCGTAGTGACGGGATCGAACTATGGCTACACCTTC
CDR3 protein: CASSVVTGSNYGYTF

V gene: TRBV7-9
D gene: TRBD2
clone size: .
J gene: TRBJ2-1
CDR3 DNA: TGTGCCAGCAGCTTCGGACTAGCGGAGGGGGGTGAGCAGTTCTTC
CDR3 protein: CASSFGLAEGGEQFF

V gene: TRBV12-5
D gene: .
clone size: few
J gene: TRBJ2-3
CDR3 DNA: TGTGCTAGTGGCTTATCGGGTGTCGCAGATACGCAGTATTTT
CDR3 protein: CASGLSGVADTQYF

V gene: TRBV10-3
D gene: .
clone size: .
J gene: TRBJ2-3
CDR3 DNA: TGTGCCATCAGTGAGTCGGAATGGGGCAGCCCTGGTGATACGCAGTATTTT
CDR3 protein: CAISESEWGSPGDTQYF

V gene: TRBV7-9
D gene: TRBD2
clone size: many
J gene: TRBJ2-5
CDR3 DNA: TGTGCCAGCAGCTCCCCAGGCGGGACTAGCGGGAGGGCCTGGGAGACCCAGTACTTC
CDR3 protein: CASSSPGGTSGRAWETQYF

V gene: TRBV19
D gene: .
clone size: .
J gene: TRBJ2-1
CDR3 DNA: TGTACCAGTAGTCAAGAGCCAGACCTCTCCTACAATGAGCAGTTCTTC
CDR3 protein: CTSSQEPDLSYNEQFF

V gene: TRBV5-1
D gene: .
clone size: many
J gene: TRBJ1-1
CDR3 DNA: TGCGCCAGCAGCTTGGACGGCCAGGGTAAAGCTTTCTTT
CDR3 protein: CASSLDGQGKAFF

V gene: TRBV5-5
D gene: .
clone size: .
J gene: TRBJ2-7
CDR3 DNA: TGTGCCAGCAGCGGCGGGACTCTCACGAAGTACGAGCAGTACTTC
CDR3 protein: CASSGGTLTKYEQYF

V gene: TRBV12-3/TRBV12-4
D gene: .
clone size: many
J gene: TRBJ1-1
CDR3 DNA: TGTGCCAGCAGTACAACAGGGTTGGGCACTGAAGCTTTCTTT
CDR3 protein: CASSTTGLGTEAFF

V gene: TRBV27
D gene: .
clone size: many
J gene: TRBJ1-1
CDR3 DNA: TGTGCCAGCAGTTTCGGGAGGGCGAGGAACACTGAAGCTTTCTTT
CDR3 protein: CASSFGRARNTEAFF

V gene: TRBV7-2
D gene: TRBD2
clone size: many
J gene: TRBJ2-2
CDR3 DNA: TGTGCCAGCAGCTCCCATCTAGCGGAGACCGGGGAGCTGTTTTTT
CDR3 protein: CASSSHLAETGELFF

V gene: TRBV7-6
D gene: TRBD1
clone size: many
J gene: TRBJ1-6
CDR3 DNA: TGTGCCAGCAGCCCTTTGACAGGGGCGGAGGAGGATAATTCACCCCTCCACTTT
CDR3 protein: CASSPLTGAEEDNSPLHF

V gene: TRBV20-1
D gene: .
clone size: .
J gene: TRBJ1-6
CDR3 DNA: TGCAGTGCTAGAGATAGGGGGGCCGATTTTAATTCACCCCTCCACTTT
CDR3 protein: CSARDRGADFNSPLHF

V gene: TRBV28
D gene: .
clone size: many
J gene: TRBJ2-5
CDR3 DNA: TGTGCCAGCAGTTTTTACCCCTCAGGGGACTTTGGAGAGACCCAGTACTTC
CDR3 protein: CASSFYPSGDFGETQYF

V gene: TRBV6-2/TRBV6-3
D gene: .
clone size: .
J gene: TRBJ2-1
CDR3 DNA: TGTGCCAGCAGTTACTTTTACAATGAGCAGTTCTTC
CDR3 protein: CASSYFYNEQFF

V gene: TRBV5-1
D gene: .
clone size: many
J gene: TRBJ1-3
CDR3 DNA: TGCGCCAGCAAAAGGGATGGAGGCTCTGGAAACACCATATATTTT
CDR3 protein: CASKRDGGSGNTIYF

V gene: TRBV7-8
D gene: TRBD1
clone size: many
J gene: TRBJ2-7
CDR3 DNA: TGTGCCAGCAGTTTCCGGGACAGAGCCTCCTACGAGCAGTACTTC
CDR3 protein: CASSFRDRASYEQYF

V gene: TRBV5-1
D gene: .
clone size: few
J gene: TRBJ2-3
CDR3 DNA: TGCGCCAGCAGCGCAGACTCCTTTGCAGATACGCAGTATTTT
CDR3 protein: CASSADSFADTQYF

V gene: TRBV6-1
D gene: .
clone size: many
J gene: TRBJ2-6
CDR3 DNA: TGTGCCAGCGAAGGCTCCGTCTCTGGGGCCAACGTCCTGACTTTC
CDR3 protein: CASEGSVSGANVLTF

V gene: TRBV11-2
D gene: TRBD1
clone size: .
J gene: TRBJ2-1
CDR3 DNA: TGTGCCAGCAGCTTATCCGGGACAGGCAACAATGAGCAGTTCTTC
CDR3 protein: CASSLSGTGNNEQFF

V gene: TRBV6-2/TRBV6-3
D gene: TRBD2
clone size: .
J gene: TRBJ2-7
CDR3 DNA: TGTGCCAGCACCCGGCTTGGGGGGGGGACCACCTACGAGCAGTACTTC
CDR3 protein: CASTRLGGGTTYEQYF

V gene: TRBV11-2
D gene: .
clone size: many
J gene: TRBJ2-2
CDR3 DNA: TGTGCCAGCAGCTTCCTCGCGGGACCCACCGGGGAGCTGTTTTTT
CDR3 protein: CASSFLAGPTGELFF

V gene: TRBV2
D gene: .
clone size: many
J gene: TRBJ1-5
CDR3 DNA: TGTGCCAGCAATGCCGGGACTGATAATTATCAGCCCCAGCATTTT
CDR3 protein: CASNAGTDNYQPQHF

V gene: TRBV7-2
D gene: TRBD2
clone size: many
J gene: TRBJ2-7
CDR3 DNA: TGTGCCAGCAGCTTAGGCAGCGGGGCTTCCTACGAGCAGTACTTC
CDR3 protein: CASSLGSGASYEQYF

V gene: TRBV6-1
D gene: .
clone size: many
J gene: TRBJ2-5
CDR3 DNA: TGTGCCAGCAGTGAGAGTGTAGGGGACACCCAAGAGACCCAGTACTTC
CDR3 protein: CASSESVGDTQETQYF

V gene: TRBV7-3
D gene: .
clone size: many
J gene: TRBJ1-1
CDR3 DNA: TGTGCCAGCAGCTTAAGTACAGATAACACTGAAGCTTTCTTT
CDR3 protein: CASSLSTDNTEAFF

V gene: TRBV28
D gene: TRBD2
clone size: .
J gene: TRBJ2-2
CDR3 DNA: TGTGCCAGCAGTTTATGGGGGACAGAGACTAGCGGGAGTGCCGGGGAGCTGTTTTTT
CDR3 protein: CASSLWGTETSGSAGELFF

V gene: TRBV7-8
D gene: .
clone size: many
J gene: TRBJ1-2
CDR3 DNA: TGTGCCAGCAGCTTTGGGGACCGCTTATATGGCTACACCTTC
CDR3 protein: CASSFGDRLYGYTF